Described below is a single T cell receptor (beta chain) sequence and its context. Antigen specificity is unknown. The data originate from a study of beta chain features in type 1 diabetes. General study results and limits: Overrepresentation of cells with high TCR expression could result from cDNA sequencing.

cDNA synthesis used the whole RNA isolate, giving expressed TCRB sequences. Using immunoSEQ multiplex PCR, the repertoire was profiled, and TCRdb retains in-frame clones only, with some absent. This sample carries under 900,000 clones, about 17% of them seen once, and the ten largest clones take around 0.02%. The source material was naive CD4+ T cells from blood. The receptor was derived from a woman aged 18-29 years in good health.

The CDR3 region is CASSLGDRGGNTEAFF. The CDR3 DNA sequence: TGCGCCAGCAGCTTGGGGGACAGGGGAGGGAACACTGAAGCTTTCTTT. The chain carries TRBV5-1 and TRBJ1-1; TRBD1 agrees at 10 bases. V lost 0 bases and J lost 1; bases outside the gene matches: 3. CDR3 length: 16 residues. Looked up from germline, CDR1 is SGHRS and CDR2 is YFSETQ.